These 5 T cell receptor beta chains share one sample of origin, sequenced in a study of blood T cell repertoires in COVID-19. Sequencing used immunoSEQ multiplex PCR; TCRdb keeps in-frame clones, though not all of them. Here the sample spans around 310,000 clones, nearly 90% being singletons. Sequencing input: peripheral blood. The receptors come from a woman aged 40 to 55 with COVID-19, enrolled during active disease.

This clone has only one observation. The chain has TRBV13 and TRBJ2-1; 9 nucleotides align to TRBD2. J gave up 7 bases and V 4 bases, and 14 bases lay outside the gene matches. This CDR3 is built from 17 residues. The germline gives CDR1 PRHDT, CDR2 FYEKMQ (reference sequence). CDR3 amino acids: CASSSPSEAGGQNEQFF. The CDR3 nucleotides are TGTGCCAGCAGCTCCCCCAGCGAGGCGGGGGGGCAGAATGAGCAGTTCTTC.

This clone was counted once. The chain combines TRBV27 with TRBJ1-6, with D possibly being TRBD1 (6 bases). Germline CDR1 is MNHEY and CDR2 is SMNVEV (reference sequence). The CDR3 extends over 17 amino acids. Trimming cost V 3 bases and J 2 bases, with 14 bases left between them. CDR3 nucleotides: TGTGCCAGCAGTTTCAGTACAGGGAGGGCCTATAATTCACCCCTCCACTTT. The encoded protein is CASSFSTGRAYNSPLHF.

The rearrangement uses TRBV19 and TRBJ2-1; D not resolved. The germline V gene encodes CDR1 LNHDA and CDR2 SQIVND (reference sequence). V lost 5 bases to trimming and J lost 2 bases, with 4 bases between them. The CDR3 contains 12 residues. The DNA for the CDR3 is TGTGCCAGTAGTCCAGCCTACAATGAGCAGTTCTTC. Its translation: CASSPAYNEQFF.

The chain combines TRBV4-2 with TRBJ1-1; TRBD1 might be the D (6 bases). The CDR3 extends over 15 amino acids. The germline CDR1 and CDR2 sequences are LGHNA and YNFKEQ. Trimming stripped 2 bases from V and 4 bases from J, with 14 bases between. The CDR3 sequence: CASSQRQGRFTEAFF. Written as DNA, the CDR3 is TGTGCCAGCAGCCAACGCCAGGGGAGATTCACTGAAGCTTTCTTT.

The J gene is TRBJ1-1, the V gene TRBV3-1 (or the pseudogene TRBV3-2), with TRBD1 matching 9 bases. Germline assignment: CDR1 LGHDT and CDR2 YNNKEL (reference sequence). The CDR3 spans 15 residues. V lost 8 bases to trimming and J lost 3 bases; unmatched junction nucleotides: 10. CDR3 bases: TGTGCCAGCTCCGGGACAGGGCGACGGGACACTGAAGCTTTCTTT. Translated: CASSGTGRRDTEAFF.